Here is one T cell receptor (beta chain) with its context. As yet, its antigen is unknown. The V segment lost 4 bases and the J segment 3 bases; nucleotides outside the gene matches: 15. The germline V gene has CDR1 SGHTA and CDR2 FQGTGA. The CDR3 length is 18 residues. In replicate PCRs of sorted subsets, about 220 ng DNA, 29,000 or so T cell genomes, was used. The protocol was immunoSEQ multiplex PCR, while the TCRdb copy is restricted to in-frame clones and leaves out a portion. The sample consists of some 2 million clones, roughly 94% of them appearing once. This sample stems from a study of shared clonotypes between healthy human individuals. Overall study context: Serving as donors were two women and a few men, whose ages spanned 18 to 49.

CD45RO negativity and positive selection for CCR7 defined naive CD8 cells, a population that excluded terminally differentiated effector memory CD45RA+ cells. The study's findings and limits: In the sorted subsets, rarefaction showed sequencing was incomplete despite large depth. Among the subsets, naive ones generally showed larger estimated richness than memory ones.

The V and J genes are TRBV7-3 and TRBJ1-5; 7 positions match TRBD1. This sequence was found in a man in his late teens or twenties in good health. Sequencing was carried out using naive CD8+ T cells sorted from blood. CDR3: CASSSITPLGQDNQPQHF. CDR3 sequence (DNA): TGTGCCAGCAGCTCAATTACGCCCTTAGGACAGGACAATCAGCCCCAGCATTTT.